Following are 18 T cell receptor beta chains from one sample sequenced in a study of T cells in Graves' hyperthyroidism and ophthalmopathy (dated by TCRdb to about 2019). Libraries were constructed by multiplex PCR. Instrument used: Illumina HiSeq 2000. The TCR beta CDR3 regions were amplified from RNA transcripts. A first-round RT-PCR of the TCR CDR3 used the HTBI primer set with the Qiagen OneStep RT-PCR kit. TCRdb's own reprocessing of the public reads used fastp at Q25 and MiXCR and kept productive beta chains. Entries that share a CDR3 protein sequence are merged under the most common genes and DNA. The sample contains about 24,000 distinct CDR3 sequences, less than 65% of them found a single time. The ten largest make up around 23% of the sample. The source material was blood. Source of these receptors: a middle-aged woman with Graves' hyperthyroidism that later progressed to Graves' ophthalmopathy.

About this clonotype: A junction end diverges from the germline sequence, so it may reflect a read error. The genes are TRBV14 and TRBJ1-2; tentatively, D is TRBD1 (5 bases). The CDR3 consists of 14 residues. CDR1 SGHDN and CDR2 FVKESK come from the germline V gene. CDR3 sequence (DNA): TGTGCCAGCGGCCGAGACAGTTTTAACTATAGCTACACCTTC. It encodes CASGRDSFNYSYTF.

This rearrangement joins TRBV5-1 to TRBJ2-6, with TRBD1 matching 11 bases. Germline CDR1 is SGHRS and CDR2 is YFSETQ. After removal of 2 bases from V and 1 base from J, the junction contained 14 bases not matched to a gene. This CDR3 contains 21 residues. The CDR3 here is CASSFTYRPGQGGSGANVLTF. The CDR3 coding sequence is TGCGCCAGCAGCTTCACATACCGGCCGGGACAGGGGGGTTCTGGGGCCAACGTCCTGACTTTC.

This chain joins TRBV29-1 and TRBJ2-5, with D unresolved. V lost 6 bases, J lost 2 bases, and 16 bases lay in between. The CDR3 contains 14 residues. The V gene's germline CDR1 is SQVTM and CDR2 ANQGSEA. CDR3 residues: CSVSTKGPQETQYF. CDR3 DNA: TGCAGCGTCTCTACTAAGGGTCCACAAGAGACCCAGTACTTC.

This clonotype was counted at least ten times. A much larger clone differs from this one at a single base, so this may be a read error. The V gene is TRBV6-6, the J gene TRBJ2-7, with 9 bases fitting TRBD1. Germline V lookup: CDR1 MNHNY, CDR2 SVGAGI (reference sequence). V was pared by 2 bases and J by 10 bases, with 3 bases of the junction left unmatched. The CDR3 runs to 12 residues. DNA for the CDR3: TGTGCCAGCAGTTACGGGGACAGGGAACAGTACTTC. It encodes CASSYGDREQYF.

In this sample, this clonotype turned up once. The rearrangement uses TRBV9 and TRBJ2-2; 9 bases are a match to TRBD2. With V trimmed by 3 bases and J by 6 bases, 18 bases remained unmatched. From germline, CDR1 is SGDLS and CDR2 YYNGEE. The CDR3 is 19 amino acids. CDR3 protein: CASSESGTSFSLGSGELFF. The CDR3 coding sequence is TGTGCCAGCAGCGAATCCGGGACTAGCTTCTCACTTGGTTCCGGGGAGCTGTTTTTT.

V and J are TRBV29-1 and TRBJ2-7; 9 bases line up with TRBD2. CDR3 size: 13 residues. V shed 6 bases and J 5 bases; nucleotides not matched to a gene: 8. Germline loops: CDR1 SQVTM, CDR2 ANQGSEA. CDR3 nucleotides: TGCAGCGTGAGGGTAGCGGGAGCAGACGAGCAGTACTTC. Protein product: CSVRVAGADEQYF.

This clonotype came up many times. The gene calls are TRBV12-3 or TRBV12-4 and TRBJ1-1, with 7 positions matching TRBD1. V trimming: 6 bases; J trimming: 1 base; junction bases outside the gene matches: 5. The CDR3 loop spans 14 amino acids. Here the CDR3 reads CASSRRTGNTEAFF. CDR3 nucleotides: TGTGCCAGCAGCAGGCGGACAGGGAACACTGAAGCTTTCTTT.

The chain combines TRBV2 with TRBJ2-1; D may be TRBD1 or TRBD2 (5 bases each). Germline V gene data show CDR1 as SNHLY and CDR2 as FYNNEI. V lost 7 bases and J 7 bases, leaving 20 bases between the germline ends. The CDR3 runs to 15 residues. In DNA form, the CDR3 reads TGTGCCAGCATCCTTTCAACCGGGGCGAGGAATGAGCAGTTCTTC. This codes for CASILSTGARNEQFF.

The J gene is TRBJ1-3, the V gene TRBV9; 8 nucleotides line up with TRBD1. Trimming removed 4 bases from V and 0 bases from J; junction bases left unmatched: 6. Per the germline V gene, CDR1 is SGDLS and CDR2 is YYNGEE. The CDR3 runs 16 residues. Here the CDR3 DNA reads TGTGCCAGCAGCACCGGACAGGGTCACTCTGGAAACACCATATATTTT. Encoded protein: CASSTGQGHSGNTIYF. Together with reference TRBV9 and TRBJ1-3, the CDR3 gives the full variable domain: DSGVTQTPKHLITATGQRVTLRCSPRSGDLSVYWYQQSLDQGLQFLIQYYNGEERAKGNILERFSAQQFPDLHSELNLSSLELGDSALYFCASSTGQGHSGNTIYFGEGSWLTVV.

By sample share, this clonotype is medium-sized. The chain has TRBV10-3 and TRBJ2-1; tentatively, D is TRBD2 (6 bases). The V gene lost 8 bases and the J gene lost 5 bases, with 22 bases spanning the gap. Looked up from germline, CDR1 is ENHRY and CDR2 is SYGVKD. The CDR3 sequence is 16 residues long. As DNA, the CDR3 is TGTGCCATCCGGAGGGAATTAGCGTCAAGAAACAATGAGCAGTTCTTC. Amino acids: CAIRRELASRNNEQFF.

V gene TRBV7-9 combines with J gene TRBJ2-5; D unresolved. Trimming took 2 bases from V and 5 from J, leaving 9 bases between them. From germline, CDR1 is SEHNR and CDR2 FQNEAQ (reference sequence). This CDR3 is 13 amino acids long. In DNA form, the CDR3 reads TGTGCCAGCAGCTTAAGACCAAGGGAGACCCAGTACTTC. Protein product: CASSLRPRETQYF.

By proportion, this clonotype is medium-sized (0.01 to 0.1%). The chain has TRBV15 and TRBJ1-5, with a tentative D call TRBD1 (6 bases). Trimming removed 3 bases at V and 7 bases at J, with 13 bases between. This CDR3 spans 14 amino acids. In germline, CDR1 is LNHNV, CDR2 YYDKDF (reference sequence). The CDR3 sequence is CATSRGGQSQPQHF. Written as DNA, the CDR3 is TGTGCCACCAGCAGGGGAGGACAGTCCCAGCCCCAGCATTTT. Variable domain in full (rest from reference TRBV15 and TRBJ1-5): DAMVIQNPRYQVTQFGKPVTLSCSQTLNHNVMYWYQQKSSQAPKLLFHYYDKDFNNEADTPDNFQSRRPNTSFCFLDIRSPGLGDTAMYLCATSRGGQSQPQHFGDGTRLSIL.

This clonotype was recorded at least ten times. This rearrangement joins TRBV11-1 to TRBJ2-5; 7 bases map to TRBD1. J lost 3 bases, V lost 5 bases, and 9 bases had no gene match. Germline lookup yields CDR1 SGHAT and CDR2 FQDESV (reference sequence). The CDR3 covers 15 residues. CDR3 in amino acids: CASSPMGQKEETQYF. CDR3 bases: TGTGCCAGCAGCCCTATGGGACAGAAAGAAGAGACCCAGTACTTC.

The V and J genes are TRBV7-6 and TRBJ2-5; D unclear. V lost 0 bases and J lost 5, with 16 bases in between. The germline gives CDR1 SGHVS, CDR2 FNYEAQ. CDR3 length: 16 amino acids. The CDR3 region is CASSLAPHLRRETQYF. In DNA form, the CDR3 reads TGTGCCAGCAGCTTAGCGCCTCACCTGCGCAGGGAGACCCAGTACTTC.

The chain has TRBV2 and TRBJ2-7, with D possibly TRBD2 on 5 matching bases. Germline CDR1 and CDR2: SNHLY and FYNNEI. The CDR3 loop spans 12 amino acids. V was shortened by 6 bases and J by 4 bases, with 10 bases between the two germline ends. The CDR3: CASRLTGYEQYF. For the CDR3, the DNA is TGTGCCAGCAGGCTGACGGGGTACGAGCAGTACTTC.

This clonotype has more than one count but fewer than ten. The V call is TRBV29-1, the J call TRBJ2-1; no clear D gene. CDR3 length: 14 amino acids. The germline gives CDR1 SQVTM, CDR2 ANQGSEA. V was shortened by 1 base and J by 8 bases, with 15 bases between the two germline ends. The CDR3 nucleotides are TGCAGCGTTGAAGTTGGCCTAGTCGGCGATGAGCAGTTCTTC. This sequence encodes CSVEVGLVGDEQFF.

As for this clonotype: The junction does not match germline at one end; this may be a read error. The chain links TRBV2 to TRBJ1-5; no clear D. CDR1 and CDR2 (germline): SNHLY, FYNNEI. The CDR3 length is 14 residues. The CDR3 sequence: CASSELCSNQPQHF. DNA for the CDR3: TGCGCCAGCAGTGAATTGTGTAGCAATCAGCCCCAGCATTTT. Looking up the rest from reference TRBV2 and TRBJ1-5 gives the full variable domain: EPEVTQTPSHQVTQMGQEVILRCVPISNHLYFYWYRQILGQKVEFLVSFYNNEISEKSEIFDDQFSVERPDGSNFTLKIRSTKLEDSAMYFCASSELCSNQPQHFGDGTRLSIL.

The rearrangement links TRBV19 to TRBJ1-4; the D gene is possibly TRBD1 (5 bases). Germline V gene lookup returns CDR1 LNHDA and CDR2 SQIVND (reference sequence). V lost 7 bases to trimming and J lost 8 bases, with 20 bases between them. This CDR3 contains 15 residues. The CDR3 sequence is CASTISGQGREKLFF. In DNA form, the CDR3 reads TGTGCCAGTACCATATCTGGCCAGGGTAGGGAAAAACTGTTTTTT.